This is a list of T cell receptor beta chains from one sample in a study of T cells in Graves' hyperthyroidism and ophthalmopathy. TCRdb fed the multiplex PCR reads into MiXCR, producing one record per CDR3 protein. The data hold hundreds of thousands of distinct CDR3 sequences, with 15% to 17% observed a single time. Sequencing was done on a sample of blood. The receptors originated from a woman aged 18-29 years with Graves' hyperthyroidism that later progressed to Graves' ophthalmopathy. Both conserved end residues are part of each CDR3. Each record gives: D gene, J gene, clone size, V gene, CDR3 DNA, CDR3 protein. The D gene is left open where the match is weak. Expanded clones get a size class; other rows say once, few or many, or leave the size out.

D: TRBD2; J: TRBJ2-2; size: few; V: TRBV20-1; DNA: TGCAGTGCTAGAGGCCCGGGACTAGCGGGAGGAAAGAACACCGGGGAGCTGTTTTTT; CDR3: CSARGPGLAGGKNTGELFF
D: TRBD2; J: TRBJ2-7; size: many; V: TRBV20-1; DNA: TGCAGTGCTATGGGACTAGCGGGAGACTACGAGCAGTACTTC; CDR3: CSAMGLAGDYEQYF
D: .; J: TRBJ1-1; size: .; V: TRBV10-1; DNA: TGCGCCAGCAGTGAGCTTCCGGGGCAGGGTGAAGCTTTCTTT; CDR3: CASSELPGQGEAFF
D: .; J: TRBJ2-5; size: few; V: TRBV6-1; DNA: TGTGCCAGCAAAAACTTCCCAGAGCGAGAGACCCAGTACTTC; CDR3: CASKNFPERETQYF
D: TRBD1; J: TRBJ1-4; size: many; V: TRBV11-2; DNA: TGTGCCAGCAGCACATCCGGGACAGGGGCAAAACTGTTTTTT; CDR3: CASSTSGTGAKLFF
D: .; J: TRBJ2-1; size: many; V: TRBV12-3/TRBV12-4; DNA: TGTGCCAGCAGTTTCCCGGGTGAGCAGTTCTTC; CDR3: CASSFPGEQFF
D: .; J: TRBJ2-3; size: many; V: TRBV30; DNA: TGTGCCTGGAGTGTACGGGCCGGCACAGATACGCAGTATTTT; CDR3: CAWSVRAGTDTQYF
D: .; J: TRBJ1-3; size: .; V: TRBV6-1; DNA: TGTGCCAGCACGCAGGGGCCGACTCTCAACTCTGGAAACACCATATATTTT; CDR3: CASTQGPTLNSGNTIYF
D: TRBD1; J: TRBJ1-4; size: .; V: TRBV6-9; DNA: TGTGCCAGCAGTTACCTTGGGACAGGGAGGAGAGAAAAACTGTTTTTT; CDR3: CASSYLGTGRREKLFF
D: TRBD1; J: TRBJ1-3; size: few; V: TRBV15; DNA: TGTGCCACTCAGGGGGCGCGTGGAAACACCATATATTTT; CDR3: CATQGARGNTIYF
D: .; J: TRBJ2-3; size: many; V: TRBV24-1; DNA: TGTGCCACCAGTGATTTGGTCGGGGGGCACACAGATACGCAGTATTTT; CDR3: CATSDLVGGHTDTQYF
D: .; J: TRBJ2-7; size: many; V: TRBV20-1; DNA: TGCAGTGCTAGAGATCCTGAGGGGATGGCCTACGAGCAGTACTTC; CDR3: CSARDPEGMAYEQYF
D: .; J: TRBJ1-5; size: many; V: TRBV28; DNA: TGTGCCAGCAGTTTGAGAGGTTCTCAGCCCCAGCATTTT; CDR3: CASSLRGSQPQHF
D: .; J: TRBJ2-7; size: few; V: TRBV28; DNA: TGTGCCAGCAGTACCCCGGTGGGCCCGAATGTCTACGAGCAGTACTTC; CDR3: CASSTPVGPNVYEQYF
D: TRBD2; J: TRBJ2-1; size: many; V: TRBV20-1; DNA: TGCAGTGCTAGGGGGGGGAGCAGCTCCTACAATGAGCAGTTCTTC; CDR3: CSARGGSSSYNEQFF
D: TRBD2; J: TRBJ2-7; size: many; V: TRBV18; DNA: TGTGCCAGCTCACCAGGGACTAGCGCAGTCTACGAGCAGTACTTC; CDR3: CASSPGTSAVYEQYF
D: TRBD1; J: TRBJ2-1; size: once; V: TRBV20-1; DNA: TGCAGTGCACAGGGGTACTCCTACAATGAGCAGTTCTTC; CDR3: CSAQGYSYNEQFF
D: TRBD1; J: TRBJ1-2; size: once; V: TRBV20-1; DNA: TGCAGTGCTAGGGGAGGGGGCCGGGATGGCTACACCTTC; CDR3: CSARGGGRDGYTF
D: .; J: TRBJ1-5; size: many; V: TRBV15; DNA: TGTGCCACCAGCAGGGGGGTCAATCAGCCCCAGCATTTT; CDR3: CATSRGVNQPQHF
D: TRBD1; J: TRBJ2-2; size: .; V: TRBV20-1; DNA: TGCAGTGCTGTCCACCGGGACAGGGCGGACACCGGGGAGCTGTTTTTT; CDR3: CSAVHRDRADTGELFF
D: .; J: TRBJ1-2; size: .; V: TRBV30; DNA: TGTGCCTCCTTGGGGGGTTCTAACTATGGCTACACCTTC; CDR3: CASLGGSNYGYTF
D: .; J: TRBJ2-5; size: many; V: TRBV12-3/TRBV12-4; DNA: TGTGCCAGCAGTTCGGGAACCCAGTACTTC; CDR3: CASSSGTQYF
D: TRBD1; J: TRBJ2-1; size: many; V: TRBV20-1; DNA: TGCAGTGCTAGAGATTCGAAACGTTCATACAGGGGGGATGAGCAGTTCTTC; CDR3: CSARDSKRSYRGDEQFF
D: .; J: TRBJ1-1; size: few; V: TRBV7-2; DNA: TGTGCCAGCAGCTTAGTGGGCCTCCGTTGGAACACTGAAGCTTTCTTT; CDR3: CASSLVGLRWNTEAFF
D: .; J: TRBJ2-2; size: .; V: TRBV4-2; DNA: TGTGCCAGCAGCCAAGATGGGGAGACCTGGATGGACACCGGGGAGCTGTTTTTT; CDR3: CASSQDGETWMDTGELFF
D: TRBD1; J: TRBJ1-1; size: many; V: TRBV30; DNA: TGTGCCTGGAGTGTTGGAGGGGGCAAAGCTTTCTTT; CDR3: CAWSVGGGKAFF
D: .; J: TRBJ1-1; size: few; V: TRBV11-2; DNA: TGTGCCAGCAGCTTAAAACCAGGGCAGGTGAACACTGAAGCTTTCTTT; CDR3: CASSLKPGQVNTEAFF
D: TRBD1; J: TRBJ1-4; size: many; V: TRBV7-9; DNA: TGTGCCAGCAGCTCGCCGGACAGGCTAAATGAAAAACTGTTTTTT; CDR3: CASSSPDRLNEKLFF
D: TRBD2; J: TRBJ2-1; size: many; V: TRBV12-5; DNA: TGTGCTAGTGGTTTGACGGGACTAGCGACGGAACGAGGTGAGCAGTTCTTC; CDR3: CASGLTGLATERGEQFF
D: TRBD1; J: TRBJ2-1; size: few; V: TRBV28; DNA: TGTGCCAGCAGTTTAGGGACAGGGCCCTACAATGAGCAGTTCTTC; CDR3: CASSLGTGPYNEQFF
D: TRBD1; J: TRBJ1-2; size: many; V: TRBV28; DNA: TGTGCCAGCAAAAAACAGGGGAACTATGGCTACACCTTC; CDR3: CASKKQGNYGYTF
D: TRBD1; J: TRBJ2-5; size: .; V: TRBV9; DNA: TGTGCCAGCAGCGTAGGACAGGGGGCAGAGACCCAGTACTTC; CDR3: CASSVGQGAETQYF
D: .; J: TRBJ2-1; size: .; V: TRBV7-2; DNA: TGTGCCAGCAGCTTCATCGTAATGGGGGCCAATGAGCAGTTCTTC; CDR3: CASSFIVMGANEQFF
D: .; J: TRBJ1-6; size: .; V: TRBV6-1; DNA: TGTGCCAGGGGGGGGGACGGTGGGCCACCCCTCCACTTT; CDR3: CARGGDGGPPLHF
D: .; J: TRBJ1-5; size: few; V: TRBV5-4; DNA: TGTGCCAGCAGCGTACCCGGGCGGGATAGCAATCAGCCCCAGCATTTT; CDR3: CASSVPGRDSNQPQHF
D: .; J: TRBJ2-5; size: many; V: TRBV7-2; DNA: TGTGCCAGCAGCTTAGGTATTGCGGAGACCCAGTACTTC; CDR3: CASSLGIAETQYF
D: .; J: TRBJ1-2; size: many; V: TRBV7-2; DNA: TGTGCCAGCAGCTTAGTGGCGGGAGCGAGGGATGGCTACACCTTC; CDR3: CASSLVAGARDGYTF
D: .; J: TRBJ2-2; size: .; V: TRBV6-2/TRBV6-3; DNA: TGTGCCAGCAGTTACAGGACTGGGGCTGCGGAGACCGGGGAGCTGTTTTTT; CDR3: CASSYRTGAAETGELFF
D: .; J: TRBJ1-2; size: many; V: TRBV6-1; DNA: TGTGCCAGCAAAGCACAGGAGCTCTATGGCTACACCTTC; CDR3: CASKAQELYGYTF
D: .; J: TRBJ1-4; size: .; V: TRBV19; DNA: TGTGCCAGTAGTATAGCCGGACCCGGACGGCCCGGACAGAATGAAAAACTGTTTTTT; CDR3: CASSIAGPGRPGQNEKLFF
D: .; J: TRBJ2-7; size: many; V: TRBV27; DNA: TGTGCCAGCAGTTTATCTCCTACCTACGAGCAGTACTTC; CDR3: CASSLSPTYEQYF